The 23 T cell receptor beta chains below come from one sample, sequenced in a study of technical replicates of blood from several donors. Only in-frame clones appear in the TCRdb table, and some are missing; sequencing was by immunoSEQ multiplex PCR. The repertoire has about 88,000 clones, around 93% of them found once; the top ten carry 0.34%. Sequencing was carried out using T cells isolated from PBMCs. Source of these receptors: a human donor in good health.

V usage is TRBV19 and J usage is TRBJ2-3; D unclear. The ends were cut back, 3 bases at V and 4 bases at J, with 5 bases in the middle. The V gene's germline CDR1 is LNHDA and CDR2 SQIVND (reference sequence). The length of the CDR3 is 12 residues. The CDR3 spells CASSIIADTQYF. For the CDR3, the DNA is TGTGCCAGTAGTATCATTGCAGATACGCAGTATTTT. Drawing the rest from reference TRBV19 and TRBJ2-3, the complete variable domain is DGGITQSPKYLFRKEGQNVTLSCEQNLNHDAMYWYRQDPGQGLRLIYYSQIVNDFQKGDIAEGYSVSREKKESFPLTVTSAQKNPTAFYLCASSIIADTQYFGPGTRLTVL.

The J gene is TRBJ1-2, the V gene TRBV11-2; no clear D gene. Trimming shortened V by 5 bases and J by 0 bases, and 10 bases separated the two germline ends. The CDR3 length is 14 residues. Germline CDR1 is SGHAT and CDR2 is FQNNGV. The CDR3 protein is CASSLLGTNYGYTF. CDR3 DNA sequence: TGTGCCAGCAGCCTCCTCGGGACTAACTATGGCTACACCTTC.

The chain combines TRBV14 with TRBJ2-7, with D possibly matching TRBD1 (5 bases). The CDR3 length is 16 residues. Germline CDR1 SGHDN, CDR2 FVKESK. V lost 1 base and J 2 bases, leaving 15 bases between the germline ends. CDR3 bases: TGTGCCAGCAGCCAAGTTTTGGGGCCCCAAGCCTACGAGCAGTACTTC. It specifies CASSQVLGPQAYEQYF.

The CDR3 sequence: CASSQGTGGGYTF. CDR3 DNA sequence: TGTGCCAGCAGCCAAGGGACAGGCGGTGGCTACACCTTC. The rearrangement joins TRBV7-3 to TRBJ1-2; 8 bases agree with TRBD1. This CDR3 contains 13 residues. After removal of 5 bases from V and 7 bases from J, the junction contained 6 bases not matched to a gene. Germline CDR1 and CDR2: SGHTA and FQGTGA.

The genes are TRBV10-3 and TRBJ2-2, with D possibly being TRBD2 (5 bases). This CDR3 comprises 14 residues. The V end was cut by 2 bases, the J end by 5 bases, with 9 bases between. CDR1 is ENHRY and CDR2 is SYGVKD in the germline V gene. DNA of the CDR3: TGTGCCATCAGTGAGCCGGAGGCTACCGGGGAGCTGTTTTTT. It translates to CAISEPEATGELFF.

This rearrangement joins TRBV29-1 to TRBJ2-3; a possible D gene is TRBD1 (5 bases). The germline V gene encodes CDR1 SQVTM and CDR2 ANQGSEA. Trimming removed 0 bases at V and 2 bases at J, with 12 bases between. The CDR3 is 15 amino acids. The CDR3 coding sequence is TGCAGCGTTGAAGATGACGGCAGGGTCACAGATACGCAGTATTTT. Amino acids: CSVEDDGRVTDTQYF.

CDR3 nucleotides: TGTGCCAGCAGTTACTCCCCTAGTGAAGCTTTCTTT. This encodes CASSYSPSEAFF. The chain employs TRBV6-6 and TRBJ1-1; D gene uncertain. This CDR3 region has 12 residues. The germline V gene has CDR1 MNHNY and CDR2 SVGAGI (reference sequence). V shed 0 bases and J shed 7 bases, with 6 bases lying between them.

The chain combines TRBV9 with TRBJ2-1; D is perhaps TRBD2 (6 bases). The CDR3 totals 16 residues. V lost 0 bases to trimming and J lost 5 bases, with 15 bases between them. Germline CDR1 SGDLS, CDR2 YYNGEE. CDR3 coding DNA: TGTGCCAGCAGCGTAGGATGGGCCCCGGGGGACAATGAGCAGTTCTTC. Protein: CASSVGWAPGDNEQFF.

The gene calls are TRBV19 and TRBJ1-2, with a weak D call TRBD1 (6 bases). The CDR3 spans 12 residues. Trimming cost V 6 bases and J 3 bases, with 8 bases left between them. Germline CDR1 is LNHDA and CDR2 is SQIVND (reference sequence). CDR3 DNA sequence: TGTGCCAGTAGCAACAGGGACTATGGCTACACCTTC. Encoded protein: CASSNRDYGYTF.

The chain combines TRBV5-1 with TRBJ1-1; tentative D call: TRBD1 (6 bases). Trimming took off 4 bases at V and 4 bases at J, with 11 bases between the two ends. CDR1 is SGHRS, CDR2 YFSETQ, per germline. This CDR3 comprises 13 residues. CDR3 nucleotide sequence: TGCGCCAGCAGCGCCAGGGGTTTCACTGAAGCTTTCTTT. Translated, it gives CASSARGFTEAFF.

The chain links TRBV6-1 to TRBJ1-1, with 8 nucleotides matching TRBD1. CDR1 is MNHNS, CDR2 SASEGT, per germline. Losses at the gene ends were 1 base for V and 5 bases for J; bases not matched to a gene: 6. The CDR3 spans 15 residues. The CDR3 nucleotides are TGTGCCAGCAGTGAAGTAGGACAGGGTGGGACTGAAGCTTTCTTT. It yields the protein CASSEVGQGGTEAFF.

The chain employs TRBV30 and TRBJ1-2; no clear D gene. The CDR3 extends over 13 amino acids. Trimming shortened V by 4 bases and J by 2 bases, and 11 bases separated the two germline ends. Looked up from germline, CDR1 is GTSNPN and CDR2 is SVGIG (reference sequence). In nucleotides, the CDR3 is TGTGCCTGGACCATTACAGAGAACTATGGCTACACCTTC. Its protein product is CAWTITENYGYTF.

The chain carries TRBV5-1 and TRBJ2-1, with no clear D. Germline CDR1 reads SGHRS; CDR2 reads YFSETQ. The CDR3 has 16 residues. The ends were cut back, 2 bases at V and 0 bases at J, with 12 bases in the middle. CDR3 loop: CASSFLKLSSYNEQFF. As DNA, the CDR3 is TGCGCCAGCAGCTTCTTGAAACTGAGCTCCTACAATGAGCAGTTCTTC. Looking up the rest from reference TRBV5-1 and TRBJ2-1 gives the full variable domain: KAGVTQTPRYLIKTRGQQVTLSCSPISGHRSVSWYQQTPGQGLQFLFEYFSETQRNKGNFPGRFSGRQFSNSRSEMNVSTLELGDSALYLCASSFLKLSSYNEQFFGPGTRLTVL.

The V call is TRBV29-1, the J call TRBJ2-1; D gene uncertain. The V and J ends lost 4 bases and 2 bases respectively, with 9 bases between them. The CDR3 runs 13 residues. Germline lookup yields CDR1 SQVTM and CDR2 ANQGSEA. The CDR3 sequence: CSVVEGAYNEQFF. The CDR3 region has the DNA TGCAGCGTTGTGGAAGGAGCCTACAATGAGCAGTTCTTC.

The chain has TRBV7-9 and TRBJ2-4; 8 nucleotides align to TRBD1. The CDR3 spans 12 residues. The V segment lost 7 bases and the J segment 15 bases; nucleotides outside the gene matches: 11. Germline V CDR1 and CDR2: SEHNR, FQNEAQ (reference sequence). The CDR3 sequence is CASTEARDRSYF. CDR3 bases: TGTGCCAGCACGGAGGCTCGGGACAGGTCGTACTTC.

The V gene is TRBV25-1, the J gene TRBJ1-2, with D maybe TRBD1 (5 bases). Germline-derived CDR1 and CDR2 are MGHDK and SYGVNS. This CDR3 has 14 residues. V was shortened by 6 bases and J by 4 bases, with 15 bases between the two germline ends. The CDR3 region is CASRTSGEVYGYTF. DNA of the CDR3: TGTGCCAGCAGAACCTCGGGGGAAGTCTATGGCTACACCTTC.

The gene calls are TRBV9 and TRBJ2-1, with 8 nucleotides matching TRBD1. Germline V lookup: CDR1 SGDLS, CDR2 YYNGEE. After removal of 2 bases from V and 6 bases from J, the junction contained 4 bases not matched to a gene. This CDR3 has 14 residues. This CDR3 is CASSVTGAPNEQFF. The DNA of the CDR3 is TGTGCCAGCAGCGTGACAGGGGCACCCAATGAGCAGTTCTTC.

The genes are TRBV29-1 and TRBJ2-7; TRBD2 might be the D (5 bases). Trimming stripped 8 bases from V and 3 bases from J, with 11 bases between. CDR3 length: 11 amino acids. Germline V gene data show CDR1 as SQVTM and CDR2 as ANQGSEA. CDR3 amino acids: CSFYRDYEQYF. In DNA form, the CDR3 reads TGCAGCTTTTACCGGGACTACGAGCAGTACTTC.

The chain has TRBV27 and TRBJ2-1; 9 bases fit TRBD1. CDR1 is MNHEY, CDR2 SMNVEV, per germline (reference sequence). After removal of 8 bases from V and 5 bases from J, the junction contained 7 bases not matched to a gene. The CDR3 spans 14 residues. The CDR3 is CASRTGGTDNEQFF. CDR3 bases: TGTGCCAGCCGAACAGGGGGCACGGACAATGAGCAGTTCTTC.

The chain links TRBV28 to TRBJ1-2; TRBD1 is a possible D gene (6 bases). The ends were cut back, 6 bases at V and 2 bases at J, with 25 bases in the middle. CDR1 and CDR2 from the germline V gene are MDHEN and SYDVKM. The CDR3 spans 18 residues. CDR3 nucleotides: TGTGCCAGCAGCCTCCTCCAGGGCGGCAGGGGATACAACTATGGCTACACCTTC. This codes for CASSLLQGGRGYNYGYTF.

J is TRBJ2-7 and V is TRBV7-9; D is uncertain. This CDR3 has 12 amino acids. Per germline, CDR1 SEHNR and CDR2 FQNEAQ (reference sequence). Trimming left V 1 base short and J 4 bases short, with 5 bases between. CDR3 residues: CASSLGSYEQYF. As DNA, the CDR3 is TGTGCCAGCAGCTTAGGCAGTTACGAGCAGTACTTC.

The V gene is TRBV14, the J gene TRBJ2-1; 7 bases align to TRBD2. The germline V gene has CDR1 SGHDN and CDR2 FVKESK. Germline trimming cut 0 bases from V and 2 bases from J; bases unmatched to any gene: 7. The CDR3 length is 17 residues. CDR3 region: CASSQDWSGNTYNEQFF. In DNA form, the CDR3 reads TGTGCCAGCAGCCAAGATTGGAGCGGGAATACCTACAATGAGCAGTTCTTC.

This chain joins TRBV19 and TRBJ1-1; D might be TRBD1 (6 bases). CDR1 is LNHDA, CDR2 SQIVND, per germline (reference sequence). This CDR3 spans 16 amino acids. The ends were cut back, 1 base at V and 1 base at J, with 13 bases in the middle. CDR3 region: CASSIAMGAQNTEAFF. DNA for the CDR3: TGTGCCAGTAGTATAGCGATGGGGGCGCAGAACACTGAAGCTTTCTTT.